The present entry profiles one TCR beta chain with its context. The CDR3 runs 15 residues. Looked up from germline, CDR1 is SGHDT and CDR2 is YYEEEE. J lost 6 bases, V lost 4 bases, and 9 bases had no gene match. These data are taken from a study of blood T cell repertoires in COVID-19. Overall study: Acute-phase and convalescent COVID-19 samples originated in the United States, Italy and Spain.

Only in-frame clones appear in the TCRdb table, and some are missing; sequencing was by immunoSEQ multiplex PCR. The repertoire holds approximately 160,000 clones, with roughly 80% as singletons. This sequence joins TRBV5-6 and TRBJ2-3, with TRBD1 matching over 9 bases. Sequencing used peripheral blood. This TCR derives from a man aged 55 to 69 with acute or convalescent COVID-19. The CDR3 DNA is TGTGCCAGCAGCCCCGGGACAGGGTCGCGGGATACGCAGTATTTT. It is translated as CASSPGTGSRDTQYF.